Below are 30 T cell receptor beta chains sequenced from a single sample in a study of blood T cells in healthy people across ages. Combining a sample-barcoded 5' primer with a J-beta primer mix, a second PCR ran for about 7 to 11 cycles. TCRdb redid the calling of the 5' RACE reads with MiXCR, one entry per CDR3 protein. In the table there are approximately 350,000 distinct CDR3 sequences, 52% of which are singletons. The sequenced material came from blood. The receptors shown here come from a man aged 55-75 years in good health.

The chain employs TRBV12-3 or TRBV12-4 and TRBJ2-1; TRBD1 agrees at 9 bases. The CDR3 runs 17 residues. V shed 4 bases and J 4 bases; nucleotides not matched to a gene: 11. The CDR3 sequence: CASSSSPGTGIYNEQFF. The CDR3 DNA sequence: TGTGCCAGCAGTTCAAGTCCCGGGACAGGGATTTACAATGAGCAGTTCTTC.

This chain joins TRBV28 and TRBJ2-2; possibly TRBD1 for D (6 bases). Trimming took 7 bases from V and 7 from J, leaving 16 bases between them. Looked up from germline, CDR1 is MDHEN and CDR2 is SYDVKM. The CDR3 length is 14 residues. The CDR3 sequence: CASTDLGGIGELFF. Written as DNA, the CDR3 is TGTGCCAGCACCGACCTAGGGGGAATCGGGGAGCTGTTTTTT.

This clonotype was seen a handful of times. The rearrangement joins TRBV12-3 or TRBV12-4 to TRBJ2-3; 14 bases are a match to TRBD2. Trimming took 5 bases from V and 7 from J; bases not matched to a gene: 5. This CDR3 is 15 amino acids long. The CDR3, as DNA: TGTGCCAGCAGTGAGGGGACTAGCGGGGGCCATACGCAGTATTTT. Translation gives CASSEGTSGGHTQYF.

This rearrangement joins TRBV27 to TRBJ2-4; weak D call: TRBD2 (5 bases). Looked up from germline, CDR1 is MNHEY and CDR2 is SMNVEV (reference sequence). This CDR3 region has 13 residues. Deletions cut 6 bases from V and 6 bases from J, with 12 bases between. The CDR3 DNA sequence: TGTGCCAGCAGGCCAAATGAGGGAAACATTCAGTACTTC. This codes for CASRPNEGNIQYF.

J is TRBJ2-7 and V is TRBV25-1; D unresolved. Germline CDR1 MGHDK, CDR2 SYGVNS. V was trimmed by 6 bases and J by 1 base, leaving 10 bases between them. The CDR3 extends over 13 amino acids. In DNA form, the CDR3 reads TGTGCCAGCAGGCCGGACGTGTCCTACGAGCAGTACTTC. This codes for CASRPDVSYEQYF.

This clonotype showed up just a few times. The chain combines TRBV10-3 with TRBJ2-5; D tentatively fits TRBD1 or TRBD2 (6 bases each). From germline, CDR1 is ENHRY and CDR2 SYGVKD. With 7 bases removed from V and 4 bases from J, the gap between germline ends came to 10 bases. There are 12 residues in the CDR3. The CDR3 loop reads CAIKGGSETQYF. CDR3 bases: TGTGCCATCAAGGGGGGATCAGAGACCCAGTACTTC.

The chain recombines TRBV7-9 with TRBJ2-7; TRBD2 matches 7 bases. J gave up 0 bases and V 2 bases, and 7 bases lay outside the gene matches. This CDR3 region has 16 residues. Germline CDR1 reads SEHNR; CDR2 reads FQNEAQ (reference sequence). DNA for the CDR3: TGTGCCAGCAGCTTATACGGGGGAGGGAGCTCCTACGAGCAGTACTTC. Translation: CASSLYGGGSSYEQYF.

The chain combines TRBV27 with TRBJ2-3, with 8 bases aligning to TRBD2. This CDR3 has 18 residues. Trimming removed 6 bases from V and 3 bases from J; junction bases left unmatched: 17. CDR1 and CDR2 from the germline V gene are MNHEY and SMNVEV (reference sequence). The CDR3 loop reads CASSPLGTGGPSTDTQYF. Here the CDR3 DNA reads TGTGCCAGCAGCCCCTTGGGGACGGGAGGGCCATCTACAGATACGCAGTATTTT.

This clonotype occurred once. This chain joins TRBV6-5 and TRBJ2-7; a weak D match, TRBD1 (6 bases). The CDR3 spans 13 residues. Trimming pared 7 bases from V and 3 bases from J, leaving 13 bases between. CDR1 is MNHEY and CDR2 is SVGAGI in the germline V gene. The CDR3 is CASNLQGLYEQYF. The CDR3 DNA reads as TGTGCCAGCAACCTACAGGGCCTCTACGAGCAGTACTTC.

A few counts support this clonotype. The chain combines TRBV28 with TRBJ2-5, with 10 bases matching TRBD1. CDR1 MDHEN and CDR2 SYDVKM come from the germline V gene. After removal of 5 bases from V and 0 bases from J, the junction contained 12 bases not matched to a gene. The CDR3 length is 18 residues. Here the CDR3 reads CASSPRTGGVGYQETQYF. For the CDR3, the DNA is TGTGCCAGCAGTCCCCGGACAGGGGGAGTTGGGTACCAAGAGACCCAGTACTTC.

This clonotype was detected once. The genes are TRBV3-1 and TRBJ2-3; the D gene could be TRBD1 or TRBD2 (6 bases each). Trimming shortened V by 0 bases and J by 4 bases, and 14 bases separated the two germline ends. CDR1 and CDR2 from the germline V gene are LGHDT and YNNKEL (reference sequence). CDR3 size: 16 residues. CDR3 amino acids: CASSQEGGGGPDTQYF. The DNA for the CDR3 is TGTGCCAGCAGCCAAGAGGGGGGTGGGGGCCCAGATACGCAGTATTTT.

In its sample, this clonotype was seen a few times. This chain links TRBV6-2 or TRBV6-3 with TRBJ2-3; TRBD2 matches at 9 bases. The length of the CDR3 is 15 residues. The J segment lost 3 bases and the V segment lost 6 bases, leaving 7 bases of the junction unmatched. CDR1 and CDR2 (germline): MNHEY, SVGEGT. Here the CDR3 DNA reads TGTGCCAGCAGAAAACGGACTAGCGCTACAGATACGCAGTATTTT. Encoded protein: CASRKRTSATDTQYF.

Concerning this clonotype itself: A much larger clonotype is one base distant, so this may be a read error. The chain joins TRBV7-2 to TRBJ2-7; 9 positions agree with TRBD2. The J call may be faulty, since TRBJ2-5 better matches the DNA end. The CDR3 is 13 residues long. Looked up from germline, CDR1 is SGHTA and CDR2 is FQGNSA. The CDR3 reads CASSAGAGGTQYF. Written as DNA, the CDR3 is TGTGCCAGCAGCGCGGGAGCGGGAGGGACCCAGTACTTC.

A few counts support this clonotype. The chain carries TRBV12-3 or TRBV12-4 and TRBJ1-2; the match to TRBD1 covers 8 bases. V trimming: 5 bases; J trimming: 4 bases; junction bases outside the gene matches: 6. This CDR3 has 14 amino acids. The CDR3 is CASSTGGNLYGYTF. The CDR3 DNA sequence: TGTGCCAGCAGTACAGGGGGTAACCTCTATGGCTACACCTTC.

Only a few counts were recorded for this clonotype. The CDR3, as DNA: TGTGCCAGCAGCTCATCCCCGGCAGTCGATGAGCAGTTCTTC. It encodes CASSSSPAVDEQFF. V gene TRBV7-3 combines with J gene TRBJ2-1; no clear D. The CDR3 runs to 14 residues. Germline V gene data show CDR1 as SGHTA and CDR2 as FQGTGA. Trimming pared 4 bases from V and 8 bases from J, leaving 15 bases between.

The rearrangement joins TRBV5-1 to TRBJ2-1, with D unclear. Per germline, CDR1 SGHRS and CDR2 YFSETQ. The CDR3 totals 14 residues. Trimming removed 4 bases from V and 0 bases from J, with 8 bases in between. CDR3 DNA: TGCGCCAGCAGCCGAGACGGCTCCTACAATGAGCAGTTCTTC. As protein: CASSRDGSYNEQFF.

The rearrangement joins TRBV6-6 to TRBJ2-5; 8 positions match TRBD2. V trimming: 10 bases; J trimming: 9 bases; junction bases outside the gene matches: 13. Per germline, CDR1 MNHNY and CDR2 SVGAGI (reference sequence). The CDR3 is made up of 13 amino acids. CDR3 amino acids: CATGDVAGSAQYF. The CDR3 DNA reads TGTGCCACCGGAGACGTAGCGGGATCGGCCCAGTACTTC.

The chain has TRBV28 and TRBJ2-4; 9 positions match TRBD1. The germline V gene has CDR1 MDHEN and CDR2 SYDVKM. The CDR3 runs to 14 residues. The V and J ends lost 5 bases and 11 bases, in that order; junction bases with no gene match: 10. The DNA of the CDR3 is TGTGCCAGCAGTCCCGGGGACAGGGTTTTGGTTCAGTACTTC. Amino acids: CASSPGDRVLVQYF.

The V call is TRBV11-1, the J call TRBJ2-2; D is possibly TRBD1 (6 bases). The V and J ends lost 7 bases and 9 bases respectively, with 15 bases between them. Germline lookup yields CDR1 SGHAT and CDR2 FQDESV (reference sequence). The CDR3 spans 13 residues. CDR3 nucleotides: TGTGCCAGCACCGGACAGCAACAGCGGGAGCTGTTTTTT. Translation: CASTGQQQRELFF.

The CDR3 bases are TGCAGTGCTAAGACGGGGGTGTACGAGCAGTACTTC. Protein product: CSAKTGVYEQYF. The chain uses TRBV20-1 and TRBJ2-7, with D perhaps TRBD2 (6 bases). CDR3 length equals 12 residues. V lost 4 bases to trimming and J lost 4 bases, with 11 bases between them. CDR1 is DFQATT, CDR2 SNEGSKA, per germline (reference sequence).

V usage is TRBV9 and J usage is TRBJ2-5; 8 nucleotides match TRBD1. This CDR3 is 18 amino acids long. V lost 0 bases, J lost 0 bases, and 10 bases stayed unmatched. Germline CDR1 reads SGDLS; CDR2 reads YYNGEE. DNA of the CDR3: TGTGCCAGCAGCGTAGCTACAGGGACAGGTTCATACCAAGAGACCCAGTACTTC. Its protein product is CASSVATGTGSYQETQYF.

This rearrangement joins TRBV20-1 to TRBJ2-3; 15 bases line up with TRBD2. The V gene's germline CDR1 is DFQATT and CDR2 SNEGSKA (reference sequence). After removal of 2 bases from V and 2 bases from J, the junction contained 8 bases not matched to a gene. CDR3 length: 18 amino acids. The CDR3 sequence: CSARQGLAGGPVTDTQYF. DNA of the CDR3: TGCAGTGCTAGACAGGGACTAGCGGGGGGCCCCGTCACAGATACGCAGTATTTT.

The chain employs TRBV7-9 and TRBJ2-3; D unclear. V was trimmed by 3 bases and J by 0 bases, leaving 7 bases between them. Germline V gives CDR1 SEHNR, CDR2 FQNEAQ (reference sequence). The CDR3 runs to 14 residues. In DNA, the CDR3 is TGTGCCAGCAGCTTGTCGCAGAGCACAGATACGCAGTATTTT. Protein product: CASSLSQSTDTQYF.

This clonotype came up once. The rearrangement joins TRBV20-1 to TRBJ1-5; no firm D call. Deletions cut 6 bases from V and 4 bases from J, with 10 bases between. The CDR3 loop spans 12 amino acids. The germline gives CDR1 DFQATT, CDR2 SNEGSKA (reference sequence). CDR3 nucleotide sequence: TGCAGTGCCTCCCCAAGGAATCAGCCCCAGCATTTT. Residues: CSASPRNQPQHF.

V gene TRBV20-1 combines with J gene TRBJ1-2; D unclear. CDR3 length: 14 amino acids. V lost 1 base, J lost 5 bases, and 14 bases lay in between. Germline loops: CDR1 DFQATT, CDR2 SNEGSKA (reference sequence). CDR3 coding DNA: TGCAGTGCTAGAGGCAGACGATTAGAATATGGCTACACCTTC. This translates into CSARGRRLEYGYTF.

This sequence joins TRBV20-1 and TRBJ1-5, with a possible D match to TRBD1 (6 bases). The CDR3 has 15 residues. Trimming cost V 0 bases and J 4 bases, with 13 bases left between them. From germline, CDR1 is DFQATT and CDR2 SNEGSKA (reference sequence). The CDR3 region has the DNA TGCAGTGCTAGAGAGGCCAGGGGTAGGAATCAGCCCCAGCATTTT. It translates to CSAREARGRNQPQHF.

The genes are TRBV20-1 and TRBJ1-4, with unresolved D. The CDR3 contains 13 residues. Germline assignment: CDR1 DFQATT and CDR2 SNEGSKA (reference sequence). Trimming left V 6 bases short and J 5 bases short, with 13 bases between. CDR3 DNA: TGCAGTGCCCACAGCGATGGGAATGAAAAACTGTTTTTT. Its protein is CSAHSDGNEKLFF.

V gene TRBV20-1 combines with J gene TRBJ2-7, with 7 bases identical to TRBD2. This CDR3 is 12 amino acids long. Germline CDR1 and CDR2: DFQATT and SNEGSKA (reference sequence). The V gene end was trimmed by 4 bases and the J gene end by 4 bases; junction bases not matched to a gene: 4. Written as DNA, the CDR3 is TGCAGTGCTAATAGCGGGCGATACGAGCAGTACTTC. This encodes CSANSGRYEQYF.

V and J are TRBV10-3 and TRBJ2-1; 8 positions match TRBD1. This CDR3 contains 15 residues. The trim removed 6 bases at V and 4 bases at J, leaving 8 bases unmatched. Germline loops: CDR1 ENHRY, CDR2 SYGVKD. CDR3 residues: CAISPDRGSYNEQFF. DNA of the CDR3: TGTGCCATCAGCCCCGACAGGGGATCTTACAATGAGCAGTTCTTC.

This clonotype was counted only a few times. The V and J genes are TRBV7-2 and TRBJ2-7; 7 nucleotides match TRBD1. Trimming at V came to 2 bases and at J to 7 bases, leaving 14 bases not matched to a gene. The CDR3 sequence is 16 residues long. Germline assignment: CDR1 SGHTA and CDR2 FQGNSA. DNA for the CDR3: TGTGCCAGCAGCTTAAGGCAGGGGGTTAGGGTTCTTGAGCAGTACTTC. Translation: CASSLRQGVRVLEQYF.